This is a list of T cell receptor beta chains from one sample in a study of cytotoxic CD8 clonotypes in ibrutinib-treated CLL. TCRdb keeps only in-frame clones here, not all; method: immunoSEQ multiplex PCR. The sample lists 250,000 to 350,000 clones, more than 70% occurring once. The sequencing here drew on PBMCs, taken at disease progression, from a patient treated with ibrutinib. All receptors come from a human donor with chronic lymphocytic leukemia. The CDR3 runs from the conserved cysteine through the conserved F or W. Each record gives: CDR3 length, clone size, V gene, D gene, J gene, CDR3 protein, CDR3 DNA. The D gene is left open where the match is weak. The size field is filled for only some rows; it gives once, few, many or a size class.

15	NA	TRBV28	TRBD1	TRBJ1-1	CASIRDREPNTEAFF	TGTGCCAGCATTAGGGACAGGGAACCGAACACTGAAGCTTTCTTT
13	few	TRBV7-2	TRBD2	TRBJ2-7	CASCSGGGSEQYF	TGTGCCAGCTGTTCGGGTGGCGGGAGCGAGCAGTACTTC
15	NA	TRBV11-2	TRBD2	TRBJ2-1	CASSLRWQGGDEQFF	TGTGCCAGCAGCCTTAGGTGGCAGGGAGGGGATGAGCAGTTCTTC
15	few	TRBV19	TRBD2	TRBJ2-3	CASRTGLAGGDTQYF	TGTGCCAGTAGGACGGGACTAGCGGGGGGAGATACGCAGTATTTT
15	NA	TRBV25-1	NA	TRBJ2-7	CASSPHWGAAYEQYF	TGTGCCAGCAGTCCCCATTGGGGGGCTGCCTACGAGCAGTACTTC
15	NA	TRBV5-6	NA	TRBJ2-3	CASSNTLWGTDTQYF	TGTGCCAGCAGCAACACCTTATGGGGCACAGATACGCAGTATTTT
14	few	TRBV10-3	NA	TRBJ2-3	CATTHIGGTDTQYF	TGTGCCACGACCCACATAGGCGGCACAGATACGCAGTATTTT
17	few	TRBV19	TRBD2	TRBJ2-7	CASSIGASGGYAYEQYF	TGTGCCAGTAGTATAGGGGCTAGCGGGGGGTACGCCTACGAGCAGTACTTC
15	NA	TRBV5-1	NA	TRBJ1-4	CASSLEGGISEKLFF	TGCGCCAGCAGCTTGGAAGGGGGGATTTCTGAAAAACTGTTTTTT
15	NA	TRBV4-2	NA	TRBJ1-5	CASSQAGKSNQPQHF	TGTGCCAGCAGCCAAGCAGGGAAAAGCAATCAGCCCCAGCATTTT
14	few	TRBV2	TRBD2	TRBJ2-7	CASQSRGGLLEQYF	TGTGCCAGCCAGTCTCGGGGAGGGTTGCTCGAGCAGTACTTC
16	NA	TRBV5-4	TRBD2	TRBJ2-1	CASSLAGGRIYNEQFF	TGTGCCAGCAGCTTGGCCGGGGGGAGAATTTACAATGAGCAGTTCTTC
15	NA	TRBV11-1	NA	TRBJ2-1	CASSFVPAHHHEQFF	TGTGCCAGCAGCTTCGTCCCCGCCCACCACCATGAGCAGTTCTTC
16	NA	TRBV14	TRBD2	TRBJ2-7	CASSQGGTSDIYEQYF	TGTGCCAGCAGCCAGGGGGGGACTAGCGACATCTACGAGCAGTACTTC
12	many	TRBV2	NA	TRBJ1-2	CASSATGYGYTF	TGTGCCAGCAGTGCGACAGGCTATGGCTACACCTTC
14	NA	TRBV28	NA	TRBJ2-3	CASSLVETTDTQYF	TGTGCCAGCAGTTTAGTGGAGACCACAGATACGCAGTATTTT
14	NA	TRBV9	NA	TRBJ2-3	CASSVAGSTDTQYF	TGTGCCAGCAGCGTAGCTGGTAGCACAGATACGCAGTATTTT
16	NA	TRBV5-1	NA	TRBJ1-2	CASSLAGLRTYDGYTF	TGCGCCAGCAGCTTGGCAGGGCTCAGGACTTACGATGGCTACACCTTC
16	NA	TRBV13	NA	TRBJ2-5	CASSLLSTVRGETQYF	TGTGCCAGCAGCTTACTTTCTACCGTGCGAGGAGAGACCCAGTACTTC
14	few	TRBV5-1	NA	TRBJ2-6	CASSVSTGANVLTF	TGCGCCAGCAGCGTCAGCACTGGGGCCAACGTCCTGACTTTC
14	NA	TRBV7-9	NA	TRBJ2-7	CASSLEVRLDEQYF	TGTGCCAGCAGCTTAGAGGTCCGACTGGACGAGCAGTACTTC
13	NA	TRBV2	NA	TRBJ1-2	CASPNDHLDGYTF	TGTGCCAGTCCGAACGACCACTTGGACGGCTACACCTTC
13	once	TRBV18	NA	TRBJ2-1	CASGYKLDGEQFF	TGTGCCAGCGGCTACAAACTAGATGGTGAGCAGTTCTTC
14	NA	TRBV6-4	TRBD1	TRBJ1-2	CASSETGGDYGYTF	TGTGCCAGCAGTGAGACAGGGGGCGACTATGGCTACACCTTC
20	NA	TRBV12-5	TRBD2	TRBJ2-1	CASGLGMPGLAVFSYNEQFF	TGTGCTAGTGGTTTGGGGATGCCGGGACTAGCGGTGTTCTCCTACAATGAGCAGTTCTTC
16	once	TRBV10-3	NA	TRBJ2-2	CAIRLSTGSGTGELFF	TGTGCCATCCGACTATCGACAGGCTCAGGGACCGGGGAGCTGTTTTTT
14	once	TRBV6-5	TRBD1	TRBJ2-1	CASGMTGPYNEQFF	TGTGCCAGCGGTATGACAGGGCCCTACAATGAGCAGTTCTTC
15	NA	TRBV10-2	TRBD1	TRBJ1-1	CASRDRQGWVTEAFF	TGCGCCAGCAGGGACAGACAGGGTTGGGTCACTGAAGCTTTCTTT
13	NA	TRBV4-1	NA	TRBJ2-7	CASSPAPGYEQYF	TGCGCCAGCAGCCCAGCACCGGGCTACGAGCAGTACTTC
11	NA	TRBV7-8	NA	TRBJ2-2	CASRSGGELFF	TGTGCCAGCAGAAGCGGCGGGGAGCTGTTTTTT
17	once	TRBV9	NA	TRBJ1-3	CASSVGLGETAGNTIYF	TGTGCCAGCAGCGTAGGCTTGGGGGAAACAGCTGGAAACACCATATATTTT
14	NA	TRBV9	NA	TRBJ1-5	CASSPLGGNQPQHF	TGTGCCAGCAGCCCGCTGGGGGGCAATCAGCCCCAGCATTTT
18	NA	TRBV11-2	NA	TRBJ1-3	CASSLGWTAKFSGNTIYF	TGTGCCAGCAGCTTGGGATGGACAGCTAAATTCTCTGGAAACACCATATATTTT
13	NA	TRBV28	NA	TRBJ1-5	CASRDSLNQPQHF	TGTGCCAGCAGGGACAGCCTTAATCAGCCCCAGCATTTT
13	NA	TRBV29-1	TRBD1	TRBJ1-5	CSVGGGLNQPQHF	TGCAGCGTTGGAGGGGGCCTGAATCAGCCCCAGCATTTT
13	few	TRBV21-1	NA	TRBJ1-6	CASSPTCNSPLHF	TGTGCCAGCAGCCCGACGTGTAATTCACCCCTCCACTTT
17	few	TRBV9	NA	TRBJ1-3	CASGPTPTGNGGNTIYF	TGTGCCAGCGGACCCACACCAACAGGGAATGGTGGAAACACCATATATTTT
16	few	TRBV19	NA	TRBJ1-5	CASSIQGLWGNQPQHF	TGTGCCAGTAGTATTCAGGGACTATGGGGGAATCAGCCCCAGCATTTT
15	few	TRBV9	TRBD2	TRBJ2-1	CASSVLAGPGSEQFF	TGTGCCAGCAGCGTTCTAGCGGGGCCCGGTAGTGAGCAGTTCTTC
14	NA	TRBV29-1	TRBD2	TRBJ2-1	CSVEIRGDYNEQFF	TGCAGCGTTGAAATCCGGGGGGACTACAATGAGCAGTTCTTC
16	NA	TRBV7-9	TRBD2	TRBJ2-3	CASSIGLAGGADTQYF	TGTGCCAGCAGCATTGGACTAGCGGGAGGGGCAGATACGCAGTATTTT
13	once	TRBV25-1	NA	TRBJ2-7	CASRDSRSYEQYF	TGTGCCAGCAGGGACAGCCGCAGCTACGAGCAGTACTTC
16	NA	TRBV11-2	NA	TRBJ2-7	CASSLGTRVSAYEQYF	TGTGCCAGCAGCTTAGGGACGAGGGTTTCAGCCTACGAGCAGTACTTC
15	NA	TRBV2	NA	TRBJ2-2	CASSWDGRGTGELFF	TGTGCCAGCAGCTGGGACGGGCGCGGCACCGGGGAGCTGTTTTTT
14	few	TRBV7-2	NA	TRBJ2-7	CASSRGNQNYEQYF	TGTGCCAGCAGCCGGGGAAATCAGAACTACGAGCAGTACTTC
15	NA	TRBV19	TRBD2	TRBJ2-1	CASSTQRELENEQFF	TGTGCCAGTAGTACTCAGCGGGAGTTAGAGAATGAGCAGTTCTTC
14	NA	TRBV11-1	NA	TRBJ1-5	CASSLESGTQPQHF	TGTGCCAGCAGCTTAGAGTCAGGGACTCAGCCCCAGCATTTT
17	NA	TRBV7-6	NA	TRBJ2-6	CASSQGLGLSGANVLTF	TGTGCCAGCAGCCAGGGCCTGGGACTGTCTGGGGCCAACGTCCTGACTTTC
11	NA	TRBV9	NA	TRBJ1-1	CASSDDPPAFF	TGTGCCAGCAGCGACGACCCTCCGGCTTTCTTT
15	NA	TRBV27	NA	TRBJ2-7	CASSLSPGASYEQYF	TGTGCCAGCAGTTTATCTCCGGGGGCCTCCTACGAGCAGTACTTC